The source of this TCR beta chain is a study of T cell changes during pregnancy in multiple sclerosis (dated by TCRdb to the late 2010s). Study-wide context: Changes in the T cell repertoire over the course of pregnancy were examined in this study in women with multiple sclerosis.

Receptors were amplified or captured by the immunoSEQ multiplex PCR assay. TCRdb mirrors the immuneACCESS table, restricted to in-frame sequences. Some clones are absent from its copies; in checked studies, under half trace to an unresolved V gene, and the reason for the others is unknown. The sample table records almost 20,000 clones; 89% of these occur just once. About 7.5% of the sample is in the top ten clones. This clone was detected a few times. It has no known antigen specificity. Per-base quality was not reported, and no clone a single base away is much larger than it. V and J lose 5 bases and 5 bases, and a span of 15 bases separates them. The CDR3 measures 14 amino acids from cysteine to phenylalanine. Only the CDR3 portion is preserved as DNA: 42 bases, with reading frame beginning at the first base. The germline V gene (reference sequence) provides CDR1 MNHEY and CDR2 SMNVEV.

This clonotype was sampled from a female donor in good health, enrolled as a control in a pregnancy study. This specimen was CD8+ T cells from peripheral blood mononuclear cells, taken in the second trimester of pregnancy. Recombination connected TRBV27 to TRBJ1-1; a tentative D match to TRBD1 spans 5 bases. The nucleotide sequence is given as TGTGCCAGCAGTCAGGGTCTGGTTAGGACTGAAGCTTTCTTT. Translated, this is CASSQGLVRTEAFF.